These 8 T cell receptor beta chains came from one sample sequenced in a study of human T cells and chemical hapten exposure. A single record per CDR3 protein comes from TCRdb applying MiXCR to the RACE reads. Counted here are 180,000 or so distinct CDR3 sequences, approximately 31% occurring once; the ten biggest clones make up 2.5% to 3.5%. The time point: pre-sensitization, week 0. This sample's treatment: therapeutic diphenylcyclopropenone sensitization with weekly scalp DPC. The specimen was whole blood, collected in connection with sensitization to the hapten diphenylcyclopropenone (DPC). The receptors shown here come from a woman younger than 45 with alopecia areata. Some clones in this sample may be carry-over from other donors' samples.

This clonotype was recorded a few times. The chain recombines TRBV29-1 with TRBJ2-5; tentatively, D is TRBD2 (6 bases). Germline loops: CDR1 SQVTM, CDR2 ANQGSEA. The ends were cut back, 7 bases at V and 0 bases at J, with 15 bases in the middle. The CDR3 has 14 residues. This CDR3 reads CSGGAGSYQETQYF. CDR3 in DNA: TGCAGCGGTGGAGCGGGTTCGTACCAAGAGACCCAGTACTTC.

The chain recombines TRBV9 with TRBJ1-4; 11 bases are a match to TRBD1. V shed 4 bases, J shed 8 bases, and the junction held 1 base outside the gene matches. Germline CDR1 is SGDLS and CDR2 is YYNGEE. The CDR3 has 13 residues. The CDR3 nucleotides are TGTGCCAGCAGCAGGGACAGGGGGGAAAAACTGTTTTTT. It encodes CASSRDRGEKLFF.

This clonotype was found a few times. The chain carries TRBV27 and TRBJ2-6; D is possibly TRBD2 (6 bases). The CDR3 has 15 amino acids. V was clipped by 5 bases and J by 1 base, with 9 bases between them. Germline V lookup: CDR1 MNHEY, CDR2 SMNVEV (reference sequence). Here the CDR3 DNA reads TGTGCCAGCAGTCCTCTAGCGTCTGGGGCCAACGTCCTGACTTTC. It yields the protein CASSPLASGANVLTF.

V gene TRBV28 combines with J gene TRBJ2-1; D is perhaps TRBD2 (5 bases). Germline CDR1 and CDR2: MDHEN and SYDVKM. Trimming stripped 3 bases from V and 4 bases from J, with 13 bases between. This CDR3 is built from 15 residues. CDR3 residues: CASSFWLALYNEQFF. CDR3 DNA sequence: TGTGCCAGCAGTTTTTGGCTAGCTCTATACAATGAGCAGTTCTTC.

This chain connects TRBV9 to TRBJ2-3; maybe TRBD1 (6 bases). Trimming cost V 3 bases and J 3 bases, with 8 bases left between them. The CDR3 loop spans 13 amino acids. Germline V gene data show CDR1 as SGDLS and CDR2 as YYNGEE. The CDR3 region is CASSERGTDTQYF. DNA for the CDR3: TGTGCCAGCAGCGAGAGGGGGACAGATACGCAGTATTTT. Full variable domain (remainder filled in from reference TRBV9 and TRBJ2-3): DSGVTQTPKHLITATGQRVTLRCSPRSGDLSVYWYQQSLDQGLQFLIQYYNGEERAKGNILERFSAQQFPDLHSELNLSSLELGDSALYFCASSERGTDTQYFGPGTRLTVL.

This sequence joins TRBV28 and TRBJ1-1; D call uncertain. Germline assignment: CDR1 MDHEN and CDR2 SYDVKM. Trimming took off 8 bases at V and 1 base at J, with 11 bases between the two ends. The CDR3 runs 13 residues. In nucleotides, the CDR3 is TGTGCCAGCTACGACCGAGCGAACACTGAAGCTTTCTTT. Its translation is CASYDRANTEAFF. The whole variable domain, filled in from reference TRBV28 and TRBJ1-1, reads DVKVTQSSRYLVKRTGEKVFLECVQDMDHENMFWYRQDPGLGLRLIYFSYDVKMKEKGDIPEGYSVSREKKERFSLILESASTNQTSMYLCASYDRANTEAFFGQGTRLTVV.

V usage is TRBV7-3 and J usage is TRBJ2-2, with a possible D match to TRBD1 (6 bases). V shed 5 bases and J shed 2 bases, with 12 bases lying between them. The CDR3 sequence is 15 residues long. Germline values: CDR1 SGHTA, CDR2 FQGTGA. The CDR3 protein is CASSGGSINTGELFF. The DNA of the CDR3 is TGTGCCAGCAGCGGGGGCTCTATCAACACCGGGGAGCTGTTTTTT.

The chain recombines TRBV5-1 with TRBJ2-5; 7 positions agree with TRBD2. The CDR3 consists of 14 residues. Trimming cost V 4 bases and J 4 bases; bases outside gene matches: 7. Per the germline V gene, CDR1 is SGHRS and CDR2 is YFSETQ. The CDR3 coding sequence is TGCGCCAGCAGCCCCAAAACTAGCGCAGAGACCCAGTACTTC. It specifies CASSPKTSAETQYF.